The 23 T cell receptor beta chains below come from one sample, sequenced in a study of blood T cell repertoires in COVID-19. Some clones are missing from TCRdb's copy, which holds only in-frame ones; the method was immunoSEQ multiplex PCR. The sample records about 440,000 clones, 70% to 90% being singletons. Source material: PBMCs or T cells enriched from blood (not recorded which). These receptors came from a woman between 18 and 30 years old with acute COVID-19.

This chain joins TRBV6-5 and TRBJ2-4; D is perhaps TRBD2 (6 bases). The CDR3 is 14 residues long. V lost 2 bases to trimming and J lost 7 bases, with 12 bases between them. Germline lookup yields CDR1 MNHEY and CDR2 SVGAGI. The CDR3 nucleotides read TGTGCCAGCAGTTACGGGGGGACGGGCAACATTCAGTACTTC. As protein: CASSYGGTGNIQYF.

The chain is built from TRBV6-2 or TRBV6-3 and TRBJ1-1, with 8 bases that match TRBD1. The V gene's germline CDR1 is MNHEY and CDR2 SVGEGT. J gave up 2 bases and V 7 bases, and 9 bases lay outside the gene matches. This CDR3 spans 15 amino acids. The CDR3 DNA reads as TGTGCCAGCAACCCAGGGGGCAGACCCAACACTGAAGCTTTCTTT. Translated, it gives CASNPGGRPNTEAFF.

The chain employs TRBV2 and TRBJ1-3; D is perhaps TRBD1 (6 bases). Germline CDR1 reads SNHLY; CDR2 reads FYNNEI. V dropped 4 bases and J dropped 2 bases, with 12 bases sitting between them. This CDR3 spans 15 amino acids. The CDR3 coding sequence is TGTGCCAGCAGTGTAGGGGGGGGTCCTGGAAACACCATATATTTT. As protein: CASSVGGGPGNTIYF.

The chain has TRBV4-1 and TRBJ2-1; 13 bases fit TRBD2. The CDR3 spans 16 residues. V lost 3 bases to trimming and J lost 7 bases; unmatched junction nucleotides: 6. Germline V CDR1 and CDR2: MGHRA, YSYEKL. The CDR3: CASSHLLAGGLNEQFF. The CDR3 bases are TGCGCCAGCAGCCACTTACTAGCGGGGGGGCTAAATGAGCAGTTCTTC.

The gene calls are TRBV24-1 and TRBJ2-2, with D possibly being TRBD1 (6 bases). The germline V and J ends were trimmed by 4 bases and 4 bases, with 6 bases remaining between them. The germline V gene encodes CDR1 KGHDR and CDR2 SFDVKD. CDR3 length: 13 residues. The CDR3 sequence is CATSEGGTGELFF. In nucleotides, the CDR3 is TGTGCCACCAGTGAAGGGGGCACCGGGGAGCTGTTTTTT.

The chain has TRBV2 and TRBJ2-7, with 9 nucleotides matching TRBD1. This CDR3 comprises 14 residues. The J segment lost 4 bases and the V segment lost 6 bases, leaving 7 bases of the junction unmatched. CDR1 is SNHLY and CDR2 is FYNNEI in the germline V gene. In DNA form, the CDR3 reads TGTGCCAGCAGAGCGGGACAGGGAGGGTACGAGCAGTACTTC. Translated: CASRAGQGGYEQYF. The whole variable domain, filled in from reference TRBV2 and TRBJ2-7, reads EPEVTQTPSHQVTQMGQEVILRCVPISNHLYFYWYRQILGQKVEFLVSFYNNEISEKSEIFDDQFSVERPDGSNFTLKIRSTKLEDSAMYFCASRAGQGGYEQYFGPGTRLTVT.

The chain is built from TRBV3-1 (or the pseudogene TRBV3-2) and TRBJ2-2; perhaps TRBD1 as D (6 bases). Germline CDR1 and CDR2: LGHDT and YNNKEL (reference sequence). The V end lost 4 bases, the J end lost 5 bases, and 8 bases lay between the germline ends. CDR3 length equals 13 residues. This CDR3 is CASSPGATGELFF. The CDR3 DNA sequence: TGTGCCAGCAGCCCAGGGGCAACCGGGGAGCTGTTTTTT.

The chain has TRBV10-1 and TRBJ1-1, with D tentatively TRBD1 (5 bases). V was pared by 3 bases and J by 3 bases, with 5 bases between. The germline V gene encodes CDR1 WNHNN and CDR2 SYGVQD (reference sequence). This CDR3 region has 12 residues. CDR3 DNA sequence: TGCGCCAGCAGTGACAGGGACACTGAAGCTTTCTTT. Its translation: CASSDRDTEAFF.

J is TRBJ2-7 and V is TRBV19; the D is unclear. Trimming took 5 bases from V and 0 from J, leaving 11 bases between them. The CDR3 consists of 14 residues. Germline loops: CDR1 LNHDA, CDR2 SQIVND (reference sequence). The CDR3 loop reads CASSHTSSSYEQYF. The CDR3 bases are TGTGCCAGTAGTCACACGTCAAGCTCCTACGAGCAGTACTTC.

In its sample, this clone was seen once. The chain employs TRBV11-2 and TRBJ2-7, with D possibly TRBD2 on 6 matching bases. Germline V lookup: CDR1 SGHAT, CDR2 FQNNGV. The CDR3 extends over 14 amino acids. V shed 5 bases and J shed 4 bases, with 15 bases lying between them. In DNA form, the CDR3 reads TGTGCCAGCAGCCCGCAGACTAGTGAGTACGAGCAGTACTTC. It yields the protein CASSPQTSEYEQYF.

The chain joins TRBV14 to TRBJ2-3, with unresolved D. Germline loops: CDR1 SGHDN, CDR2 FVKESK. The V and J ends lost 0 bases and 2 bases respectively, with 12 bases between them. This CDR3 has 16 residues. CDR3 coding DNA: TGTGCCAGCAGCCAAGATTTTGGGCTCAACACAGATACGCAGTATTTT. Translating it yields CASSQDFGLNTDTQYF.

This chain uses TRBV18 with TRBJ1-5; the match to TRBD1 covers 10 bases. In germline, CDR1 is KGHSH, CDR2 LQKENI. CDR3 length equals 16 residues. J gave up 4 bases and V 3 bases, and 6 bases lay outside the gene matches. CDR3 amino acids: CASSPGGQGRNQPQHF. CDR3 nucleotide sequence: TGTGCCAGCTCACCGGGGGGACAGGGGAGAAATCAGCCCCAGCATTTT.

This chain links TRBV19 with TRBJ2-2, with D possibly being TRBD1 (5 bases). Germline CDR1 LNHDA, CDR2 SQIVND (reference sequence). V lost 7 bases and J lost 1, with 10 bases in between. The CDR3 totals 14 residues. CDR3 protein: CASTVGQNTGELFF. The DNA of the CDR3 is TGTGCCAGTACCGTGGGGCAGAACACCGGGGAGCTGTTTTTT.

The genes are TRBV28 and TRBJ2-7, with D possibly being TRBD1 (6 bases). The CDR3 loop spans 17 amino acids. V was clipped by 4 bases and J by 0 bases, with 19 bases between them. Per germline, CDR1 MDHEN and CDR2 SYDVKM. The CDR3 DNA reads TGTGCCAGCAGTTCCATGACAGGCTTGATGCACTCCTACGAGCAGTACTTC. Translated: CASSSMTGLMHSYEQYF.

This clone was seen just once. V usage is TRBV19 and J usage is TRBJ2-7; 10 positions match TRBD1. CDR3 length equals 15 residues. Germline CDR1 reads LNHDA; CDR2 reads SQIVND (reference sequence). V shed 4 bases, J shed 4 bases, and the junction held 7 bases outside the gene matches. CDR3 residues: CASSTPRTGGYEQYF. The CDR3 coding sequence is TGTGCCAGTAGTACACCACGGACAGGGGGATACGAGCAGTACTTC.

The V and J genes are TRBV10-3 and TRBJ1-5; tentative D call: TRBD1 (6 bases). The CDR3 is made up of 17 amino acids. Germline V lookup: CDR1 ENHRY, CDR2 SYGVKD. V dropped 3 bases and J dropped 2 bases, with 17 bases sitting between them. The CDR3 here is CAISESSGADGNQPQHF. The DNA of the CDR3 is TGTGCCATCAGTGAATCGTCAGGGGCTGATGGCAATCAGCCCCAGCATTTT.

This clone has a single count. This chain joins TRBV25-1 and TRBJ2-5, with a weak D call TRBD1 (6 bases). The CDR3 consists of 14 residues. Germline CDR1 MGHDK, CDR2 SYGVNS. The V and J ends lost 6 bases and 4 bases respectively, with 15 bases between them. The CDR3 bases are TGTGCCAGCAGCCCCCTACCAGGGGTAGAGACCCAGTACTTC. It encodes CASSPLPGVETQYF. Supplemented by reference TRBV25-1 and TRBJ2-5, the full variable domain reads EADIYQTPRYLVIGTGKKITLECSQTMGHDKMYWYQQDPGMELHLIHYSYGVNSTEKGDLSSESTVSRIRTEHFPLTLESARPSHTSQYLCASSPLPGVETQYFGPGTRLLVL.

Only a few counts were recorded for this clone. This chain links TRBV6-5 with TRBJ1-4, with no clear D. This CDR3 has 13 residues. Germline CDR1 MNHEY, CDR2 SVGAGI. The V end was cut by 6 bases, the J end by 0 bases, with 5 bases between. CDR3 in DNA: TGTGCCAGCAGGGCAGCAACTAATGAAAAACTGTTTTTT. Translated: CASRAATNEKLFF.

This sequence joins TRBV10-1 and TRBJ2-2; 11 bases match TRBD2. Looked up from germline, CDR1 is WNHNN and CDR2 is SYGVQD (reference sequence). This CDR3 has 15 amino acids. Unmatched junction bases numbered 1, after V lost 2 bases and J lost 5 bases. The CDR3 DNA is TGCGCCAGCAGTGAGCGGACTAGCGGGACCGGGGAGCTGTTTTTT. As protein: CASSERTSGTGELFF.

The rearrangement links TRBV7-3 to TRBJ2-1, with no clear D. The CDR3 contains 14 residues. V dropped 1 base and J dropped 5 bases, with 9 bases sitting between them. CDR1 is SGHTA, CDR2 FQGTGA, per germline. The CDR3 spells CASSLRSLDNEQFF. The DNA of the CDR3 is TGTGCCAGCAGCTTAAGATCGTTAGACAATGAGCAGTTCTTC.

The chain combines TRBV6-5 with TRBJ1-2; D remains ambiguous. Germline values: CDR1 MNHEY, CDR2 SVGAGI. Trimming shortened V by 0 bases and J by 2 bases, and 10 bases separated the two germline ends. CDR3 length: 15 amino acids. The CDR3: CASSYSNGGNYGYTF. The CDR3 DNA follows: TGTGCCAGCAGTTACTCGAATGGCGGAAACTATGGCTACACCTTC.

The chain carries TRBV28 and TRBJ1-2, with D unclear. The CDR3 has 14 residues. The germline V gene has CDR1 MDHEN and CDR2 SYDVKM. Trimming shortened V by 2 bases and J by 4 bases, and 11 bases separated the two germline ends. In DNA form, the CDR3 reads TGTGCCAGCAGTTTAAAGGAGCCAATCTATGGCTACACCTTC. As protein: CASSLKEPIYGYTF.

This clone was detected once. CDR3 residues: CAISDQLGWEQYF. The CDR3 coding sequence is TGTGCCATCAGTGATCAACTTGGTTGGGAGCAGTACTTC. The chain recombines TRBV10-3 with TRBJ2-7; D remains ambiguous. CDR3 size: 13 residues. V was clipped by 3 bases and J by 7 bases, with 13 bases between them. CDR1 is ENHRY and CDR2 is SYGVKD in the germline V gene.